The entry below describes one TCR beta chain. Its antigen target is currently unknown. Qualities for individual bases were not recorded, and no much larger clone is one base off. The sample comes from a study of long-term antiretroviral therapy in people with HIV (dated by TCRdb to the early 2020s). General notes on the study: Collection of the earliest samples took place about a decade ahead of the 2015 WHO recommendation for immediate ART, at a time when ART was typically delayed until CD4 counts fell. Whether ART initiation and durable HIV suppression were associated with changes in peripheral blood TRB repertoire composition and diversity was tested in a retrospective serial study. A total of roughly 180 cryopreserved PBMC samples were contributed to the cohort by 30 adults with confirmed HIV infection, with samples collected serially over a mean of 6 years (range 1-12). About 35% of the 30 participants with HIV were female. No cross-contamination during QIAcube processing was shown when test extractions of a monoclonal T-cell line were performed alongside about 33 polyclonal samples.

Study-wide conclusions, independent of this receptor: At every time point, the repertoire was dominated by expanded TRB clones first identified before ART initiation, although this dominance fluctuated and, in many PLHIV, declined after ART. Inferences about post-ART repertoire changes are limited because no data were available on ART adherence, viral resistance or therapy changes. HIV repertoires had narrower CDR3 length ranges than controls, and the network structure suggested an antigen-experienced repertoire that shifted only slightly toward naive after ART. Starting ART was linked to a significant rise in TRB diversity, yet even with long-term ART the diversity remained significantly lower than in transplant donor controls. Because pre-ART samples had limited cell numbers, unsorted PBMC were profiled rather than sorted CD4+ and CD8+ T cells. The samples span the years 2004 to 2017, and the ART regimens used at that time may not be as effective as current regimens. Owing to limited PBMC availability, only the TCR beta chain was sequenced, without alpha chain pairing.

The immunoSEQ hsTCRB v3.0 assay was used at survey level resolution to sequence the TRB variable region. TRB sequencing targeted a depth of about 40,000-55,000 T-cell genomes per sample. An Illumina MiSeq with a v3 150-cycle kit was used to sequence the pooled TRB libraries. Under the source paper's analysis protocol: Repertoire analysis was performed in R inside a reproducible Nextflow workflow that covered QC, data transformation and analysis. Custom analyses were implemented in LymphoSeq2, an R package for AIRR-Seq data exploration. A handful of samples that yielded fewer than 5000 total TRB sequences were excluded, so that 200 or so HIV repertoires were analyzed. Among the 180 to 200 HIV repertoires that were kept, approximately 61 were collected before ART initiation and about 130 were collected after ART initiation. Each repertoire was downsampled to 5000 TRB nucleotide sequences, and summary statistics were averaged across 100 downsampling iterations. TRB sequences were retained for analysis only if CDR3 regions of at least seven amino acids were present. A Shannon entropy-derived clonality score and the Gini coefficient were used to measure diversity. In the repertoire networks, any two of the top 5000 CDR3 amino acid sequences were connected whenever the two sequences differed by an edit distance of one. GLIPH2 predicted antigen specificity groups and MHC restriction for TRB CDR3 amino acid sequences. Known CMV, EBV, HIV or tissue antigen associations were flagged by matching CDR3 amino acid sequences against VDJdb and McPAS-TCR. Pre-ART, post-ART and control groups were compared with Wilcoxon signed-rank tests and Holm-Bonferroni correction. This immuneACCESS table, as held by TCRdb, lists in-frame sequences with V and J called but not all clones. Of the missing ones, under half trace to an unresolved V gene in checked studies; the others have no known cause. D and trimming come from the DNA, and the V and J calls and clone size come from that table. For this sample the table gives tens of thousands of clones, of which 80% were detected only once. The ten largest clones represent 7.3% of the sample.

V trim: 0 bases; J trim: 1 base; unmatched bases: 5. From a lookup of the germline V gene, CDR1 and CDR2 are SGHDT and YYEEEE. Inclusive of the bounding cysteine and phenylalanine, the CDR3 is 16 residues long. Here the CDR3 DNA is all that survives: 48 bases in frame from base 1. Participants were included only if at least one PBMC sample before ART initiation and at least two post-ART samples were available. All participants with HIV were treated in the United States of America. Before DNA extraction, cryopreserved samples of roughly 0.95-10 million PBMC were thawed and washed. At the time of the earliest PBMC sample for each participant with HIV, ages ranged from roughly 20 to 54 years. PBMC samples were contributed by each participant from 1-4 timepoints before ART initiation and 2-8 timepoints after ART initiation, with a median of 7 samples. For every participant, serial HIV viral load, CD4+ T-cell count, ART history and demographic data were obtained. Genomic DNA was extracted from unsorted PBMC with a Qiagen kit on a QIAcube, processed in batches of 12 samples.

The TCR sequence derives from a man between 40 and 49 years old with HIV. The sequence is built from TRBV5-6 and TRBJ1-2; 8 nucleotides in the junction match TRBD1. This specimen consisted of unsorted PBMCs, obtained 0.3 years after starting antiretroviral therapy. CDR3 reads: CASSLAGGVFNYGYTF. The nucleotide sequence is TGTGCCAGCAGCTTGGCAGGGGGCGTTTTTAACTATGGCTACACCTTC.